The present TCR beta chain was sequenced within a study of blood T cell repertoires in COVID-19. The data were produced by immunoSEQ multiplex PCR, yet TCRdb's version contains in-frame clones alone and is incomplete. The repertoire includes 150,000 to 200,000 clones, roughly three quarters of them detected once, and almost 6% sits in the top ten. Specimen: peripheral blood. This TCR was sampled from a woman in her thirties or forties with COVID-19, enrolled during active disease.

In DNA form, the CDR3 reads TGTGCCAGCTCGCTCAGGACAGGGAGGACGAACACTGAAGCTTTCTTT. Encoded protein: CASSLRTGRTNTEAFF. The chain carries TRBV18 and TRBJ1-1; TRBD1 aligns across 8 bases. After removal of 6 bases from V and 1 base from J, the junction contained 10 bases not matched to a gene. Germline-derived CDR1 and CDR2 are KGHSH and LQKENI. The CDR3 is made up of 16 amino acids.